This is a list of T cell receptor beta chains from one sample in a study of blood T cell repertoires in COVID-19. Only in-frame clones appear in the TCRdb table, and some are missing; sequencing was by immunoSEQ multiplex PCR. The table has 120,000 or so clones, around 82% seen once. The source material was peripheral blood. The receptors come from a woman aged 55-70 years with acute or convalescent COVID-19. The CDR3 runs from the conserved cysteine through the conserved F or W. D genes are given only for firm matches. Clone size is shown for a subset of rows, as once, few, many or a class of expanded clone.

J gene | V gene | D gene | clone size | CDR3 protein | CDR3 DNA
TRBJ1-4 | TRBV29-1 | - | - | CSVEGAVTEKLFF | TGCAGCGTTGAAGGGGCAGTCACTGAAAAACTGTTTTTT
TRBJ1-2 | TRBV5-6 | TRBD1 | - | CASSRTGGDYGYTF | TGTGCCAGCAGCCGAACAGGGGGCGACTATGGCTACACCTTC
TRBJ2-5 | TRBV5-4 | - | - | CASSLGQQETQYF | TGTGCCAGCAGCTTGGGCCAGCAAGAGACCCAGTACTTC
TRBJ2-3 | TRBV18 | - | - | CASSLFLEEVQYF | TGTGCCAGCTCACTCTTCTTGGAGGAGGTTCAGTATTTT
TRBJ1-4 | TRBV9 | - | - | CASSQGMETNEKLFF | TGTGCCAGCAGTCAGGGGATGGAAACTAATGAAAAACTGTTTTTT
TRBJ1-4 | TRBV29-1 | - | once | CSVLYGGRREKLFF | TGCAGCGTTCTATACGGGGGGAGACGTGAAAAACTGTTTTTT
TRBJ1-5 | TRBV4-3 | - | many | CASSQDRGTNQPQHF | TGCGCCAGCAGCCAAGATCGAGGTACCAATCAGCCCCAGCATTTT
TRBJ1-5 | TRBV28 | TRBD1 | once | CASSPRDRGRQPQHF | TGTGCCAGCAGTCCCCGGGACAGGGGGCGCCAGCCCCAGCATTTT
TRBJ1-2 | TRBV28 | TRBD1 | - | CASSLPGQGDYGYTF | TGTGCCAGCAGTCTTCCGGGACAGGGTGACTATGGCTACACCTTC
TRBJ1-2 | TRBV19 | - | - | CASSEGVDYGYTF | TGTGCCAGTAGCGAGGGCGTGGACTATGGCTACACCTTC
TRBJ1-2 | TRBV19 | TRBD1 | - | CASSRGANAYGYTF | TGTGCCAGTAGCAGGGGGGCGAACGCGTATGGCTACACCTTC
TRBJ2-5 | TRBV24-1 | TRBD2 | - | CATMDAGGGQETQYF | TGTGCCACCATGGACGCCGGGGGGGGACAAGAGACCCAGTACTTC
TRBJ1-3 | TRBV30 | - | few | CARTQGSGNTIYF | TGTGCCAGGACCCAGGGGTCGGGAAACACCATATATTTT
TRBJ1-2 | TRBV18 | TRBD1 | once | CASSPLGQGVGDGYTF | TGTGCCAGCTCACCCCTCGGACAGGGGGTAGGGGATGGCTACACCTTC
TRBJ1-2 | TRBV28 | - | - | CASSLTDSLNYGYTF | TGTGCCAGCAGTTTAACCGACAGCCTAAACTATGGCTACACCTTC
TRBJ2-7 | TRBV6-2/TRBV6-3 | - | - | CASSYSYYEQYF | TGTGCCAGCAGTTACTCTTACTACGAGCAGTACTTC
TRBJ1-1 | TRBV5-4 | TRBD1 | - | CASSLGGTGKAFF | TGTGCCAGCAGCTTGGGCGGGACAGGAAAAGCTTTCTTT
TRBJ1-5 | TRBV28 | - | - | CASSSDRSYSNQPQHF | TGTGCCAGCAGTTCCGACAGAAGTTATAGCAATCAGCCCCAGCATTTT
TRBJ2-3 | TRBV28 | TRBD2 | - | CASSSLALAGAADTQYF | TGTGCCAGCAGTTCCCTTGCACTAGCGGGGGCCGCAGATACGCAGTATTTT
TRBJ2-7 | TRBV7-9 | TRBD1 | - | CASSFRTGGNEQYF | TGTGCCAGCAGCTTTCGAACAGGGGGAAACGAGCAGTACTTC
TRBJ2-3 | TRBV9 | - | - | CASSLQQGRTDTQYF | TGTGCCAGCAGCTTGCAGCAGGGGCGCACAGATACGCAGTATTTT
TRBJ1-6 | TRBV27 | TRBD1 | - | CASSLEGRQGYSPLHF | TGTGCCAGCAGTTTAGAAGGGAGACAGGGGTATTCACCCCTCCACTTT
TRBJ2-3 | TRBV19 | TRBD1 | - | CASTLEGTGFDASTDTQYF | TGTGCCAGTACCCTCGAGGGGACAGGGTTCGATGCTAGCACAGATACGCAGTATTTT
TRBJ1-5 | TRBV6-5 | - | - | CASRSGYSNQPQHF | TGTGCCAGCCGGTCAGGGTATAGCAATCAGCCCCAACATTTT
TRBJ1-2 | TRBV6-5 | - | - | CASRTGLYGYTF | TGTGCCTCACGAACAGGTCTCTATGGCTACACCTTC
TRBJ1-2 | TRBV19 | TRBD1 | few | CASSGGDRGPLLGYTF | TGTGCCAGTAGTGGGGGTGACAGGGGGCCCCTCCTTGGCTACACCTTC
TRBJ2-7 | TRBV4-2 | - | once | CASSQDEDTGSDEQYF | TGTGCCAGCAGCCAAGATGAGGACACGGGTTCGGACGAGCAGTACTTC
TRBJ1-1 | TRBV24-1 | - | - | CATSDHTQQQLNTEAFF | TGTGCCACCAGTGACCACACCCAACAGCAATTGAACACTGAAGCTTTCTTT
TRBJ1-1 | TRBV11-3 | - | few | CASSPGGFLGANTEAFF | TGTGCCAGCAGCCCGGGGGGGTTCCTGGGGGCGAACACTGAAGCTTTCTTT
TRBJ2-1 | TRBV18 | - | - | CASSPVSNGEQFF | TGTGCCAGCTCACCGGTTTCTAACGGTGAGCAGTTCTTC
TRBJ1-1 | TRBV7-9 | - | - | CASSLRYAEAFF | TGTGCCAGCAGCCTCAGGTACGCTGAAGCTTTCTTT
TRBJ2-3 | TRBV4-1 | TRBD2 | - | CASSQETAGGPDTQYF | TGCGCCAGCAGCCAAGAGACAGCGGGGGGACCCGATACGCAGTATTTT
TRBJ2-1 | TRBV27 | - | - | CASSYTGEQFF | TGTGCCAGCAGTTATACAGGGGAGCAGTTCTTC
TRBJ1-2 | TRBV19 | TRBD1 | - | CASSMGQGTGGYTF | TGTGCCAGTAGTATGGGACAGGGGACAGGGGGCTACACCTTC
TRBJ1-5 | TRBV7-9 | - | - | CASSTGTGKGNQPQHF | TGTGCCAGCAGCACCGGAACAGGGAAAGGCAATCAGCCCCAGCATTTT
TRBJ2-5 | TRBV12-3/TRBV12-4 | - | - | CASRRQMETQYF | TGTGCCAGCAGACGACAGATGGAGACCCAGTACTTC
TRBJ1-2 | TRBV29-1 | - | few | CSVDGEGGYGYTF | TGCAGCGTTGATGGGGAAGGGGGCTATGGCTACACCTTC
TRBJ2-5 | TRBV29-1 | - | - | CSVEDRGQAQETQYF | TGCAGCGTTGAAGATCGTGGTCAGGCACAAGAGACCCAGTACTTC
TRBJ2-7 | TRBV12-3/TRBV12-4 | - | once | CASEGDADEQYF | TGTGCCAGTGAGGGGGACGCCGACGAGCAGTACTTC
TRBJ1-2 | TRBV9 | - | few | CASSVGTLPNYGYTF | TGTGCCAGCAGCGTAGGGACTCTTCCGAACTATGGCTACACCTTC
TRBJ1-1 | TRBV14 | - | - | CASSWGQNTEAFF | TGTGCCAGCAGCTGGGGACAGAACACTGAAGCTTTCTTT
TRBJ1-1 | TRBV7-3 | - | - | CASSLTTGARAFF | TGTGCCAGCAGCTTAACAACAGGAGCCCGGGCTTTCTTT
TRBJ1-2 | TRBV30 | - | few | CAWNREGATEDYGYTF | TGTGCCTGGAACAGGGAGGGAGCAACAGAAGACTATGGCTACACCTTC
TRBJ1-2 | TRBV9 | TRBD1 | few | CASSVFSGTGDGYTF | TGTGCCAGCAGCGTATTCTCCGGGACAGGCGATGGCTACACCTTC
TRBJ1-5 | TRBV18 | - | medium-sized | CASSPAANQPQHF | TGTGCCAGCTCACCCGCAGCGAATCAGCCCCAGCATTTT
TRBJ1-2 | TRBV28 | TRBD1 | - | CASSLSWTGTLAGYTF | TGTGCCAGCAGTTTATCCTGGACAGGAACCTTAGCTGGCTACACCTTC
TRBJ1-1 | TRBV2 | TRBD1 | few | CASSEGQLVEAFF | TGTGCCAGCAGTGAGGGACAGCTAGTTGAAGCTTTCTTT
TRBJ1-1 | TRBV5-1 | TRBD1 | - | CASSLIGGQGEAFF | TGCGCCAGCAGCTTGATCGGGGGACAGGGGGAAGCTTTCTTT
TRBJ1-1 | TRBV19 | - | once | CASSEQGRLNTEAFF | TGTGCCAGTAGTGAACAGGGTCGACTGAACACTGAAGCTTTCTTT
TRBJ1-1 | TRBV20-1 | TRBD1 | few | CSWTGGEAFF | TGCAGTTGGACAGGGGGAGAAGCTTTCTTT
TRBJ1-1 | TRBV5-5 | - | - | CASSLARASTEAFF | TGTGCCAGCAGCCTTGCGAGGGCTTCCACTGAAGCTTTCTTT
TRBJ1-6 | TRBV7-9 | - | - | CASSAQLGQSSPLHF | TGTGCCAGCAGCGCTCAGTTGGGACAAAGCTCACCCCTCCACTTT
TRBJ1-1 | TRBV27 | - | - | CASSLDAGNTEAFF | TGTGCCAGCAGTTTAGACGCGGGGAACACTGAAGCTTTCTTT
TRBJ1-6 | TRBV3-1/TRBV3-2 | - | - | CASSPLDTTAGPLHF | TGTGCCAGCAGCCCCCTCGACACCACGGCGGGTCCCCTCCACTTT